What follows are 8 T cell receptor beta chains derived from one specimen sequenced in a study of blood T cell repertoires in COVID-19. The table came from immunoSEQ multiplex PCR; TCRdb's copy has only in-frame clones and leaves some out. The table lists roughly 300,000 clones, roughly 90% of them singletons. Sequencing was done on a sample of PBMCs or T cells enriched from blood (not recorded which). The receptors were gathered from a woman aged 25-40 years who had recovered from COVID-19.

On this clone: At one end, the junction sequence differs from germline, possibly due to a read error. The sample contains more than one DNA sequence encoding this CDR3. The V and J genes are TRBV28 and TRBJ2-7, with 8 bases aligning to TRBD2. CDR1 MDHEN and CDR2 SYDVKM come from the germline V gene. There are 14 residues in the CDR3. The CDR3 is CASCPRGDYYEQYF. The CDR3 DNA is TGTGCCAGCTGCCCGCGGGGGGACTACTACGAGCAGTACTTT.

The V call is TRBV4-3, the J call TRBJ2-2, with 10 positions matching TRBD2. The V gene's germline CDR1 is LGHNA and CDR2 YSLEER. J lost 7 bases, V lost 0 bases, and 5 bases had no gene match. The CDR3 runs 16 residues. The CDR3 region has the DNA TGCGCCAGCAGCCAAGAAGCGGGGGGGCCTGTCGGGGAGCTGTTTTTT. Its translation: CASSQEAGGPVGELFF.

This chain links TRBV27 with TRBJ1-6, with D maybe TRBD1 (5 bases). The CDR3 has 13 residues. The germline V gene encodes CDR1 MNHEY and CDR2 SMNVEV (reference sequence). V lost 6 bases to trimming and J lost 9 bases, with 12 bases between them. CDR3 loop: CASSQGRGSPLHF. CDR3 coding DNA: TGTGCCAGCAGCCAGGGTAGGGGTTCACCCCTCCACTTT.

The V gene is TRBV7-2, the J gene TRBJ2-3; a possible D gene is TRBD1 (5 bases). Trimming left V 2 bases short and J 2 bases short, with 11 bases between. Germline V gives CDR1 SGHTA, CDR2 FQGNSA. CDR3 length: 15 amino acids. CDR3 in DNA: TGTGCCAGCAGCTTACCGCAGGGTATCACAGATACGCAGTATTTT. This gives the protein CASSLPQGITDTQYF.

The V and J genes are TRBV19 and TRBJ2-5; TRBD2 might be the D (6 bases). V lost 9 bases, J lost 4 bases, and 15 bases lay in between. Germline V gives CDR1 LNHDA, CDR2 SQIVND (reference sequence). This CDR3 is built from 13 residues. The chain's CDR3 is CASRDLVSETQYF. CDR3 in DNA: TGTGCCAGCCGGGACTTAGTTTCAGAGACCCAGTACTTC.

The gene calls are TRBV27 and TRBJ1-5; D perhaps matches TRBD1 (6 bases). The germline V gene has CDR1 MNHEY and CDR2 SMNVEV (reference sequence). V was shortened by 3 bases and J by 3 bases, with 15 bases between the two germline ends. This CDR3 is 16 amino acids long. The CDR3 bases are TGTGCCAGCAGTTTTCTCCCGACAGGCCCCAATCAGCCCCAGCATTTT. Its protein product is CASSFLPTGPNQPQHF.

This clone was detected only once. V usage is TRBV30 and J usage is TRBJ1-3; unclear D gene. CDR1 and CDR2 (germline): GTSNPN, SVGIG (reference sequence). The V end lost 3 bases, the J end lost 1 base, and 7 bases lay between the germline ends. The CDR3 spans 13 residues. The DNA of the CDR3 is TGTGCCTGGAGGGCACAATCTGGAAACACCATATATTTT. Protein: CAWRAQSGNTIYF.

This sequence joins TRBV7-8 and TRBJ1-3, with TRBD1 as a possible D gene (5 bases). Trimming removed 5 bases from V and 2 bases from J, with 13 bases in between. CDR3 length equals 15 residues. Germline-derived CDR1 and CDR2 are SGHVS and FQNEAQ. CDR3 DNA: TGTGCCAGCAGCCCCCCCAGGGCTCCTGGAAACACCATATATTTT. Encoded protein: CASSPPRAPGNTIYF.